Listed below are T cell receptor beta chains from one sample, sequenced in a study of CD8 T cells in ankylosing spondylitis. TCRdb reprocessed the 5' RACE reads with MiXCR, giving one entry per CDR3 protein. This table holds approximately 260,000 distinct CDR3 sequences, 15% to 20% found once. Sequenced sample: blood, either unsorted or a sorted T cell fraction (not recorded which). Receptors originate from a male donor with ankylosing spondylitis or in good health (not recorded which). Both conserved end residues are part of each CDR3. The order of the fields is clone size, J gene, V gene, D gene, CDR3 protein, CDR3 DNA. A D gene is named only where the DNA matches it firmly. Only part of the rows carry a size: once, few, many, or a class if the clone is expanded.

few TRBJ2-2 TRBV4-3 NA CASSQDQIPAGPHTGELFF TGCGCCAGCAGCCAAGATCAGATCCCGGCCGGCCCACACACCGGGGAGCTGTTTTTT
few TRBJ2-3 TRBV5-5 NA CASSSWSISTDTQYF TGTGCCAGCAGTTCGTGGAGCATTAGCACAGATACGCAGTATTTT
NA TRBJ2-2 TRBV2 TRBD2 CASRHFPLAGDTGELFF TGTGCCAGCAGGCATTTTCCACTAGCGGGAGACACCGGGGAGCTGTTTTTT
few TRBJ2-2 TRBV6-5 TRBD2 CASSLGLAGFNTGELFF TGTGCCAGCAGTTTAGGACTAGCGGGGTTCAACACCGGGGAGCTGTTTTTT
NA TRBJ2-3 TRBV11-2 TRBD2 CASSLFGVIAGGLTDTQYF TGTGCCAGCAGCTTATTCGGGGTCATAGCGGGGGGACTCACAGATACGCAGTATTTT
NA TRBJ2-5 TRBV25-1 NA CASSERLGTAESQETQYF TGTGCCAGCAGTGAACGACTAGGGACAGCAGAGAGCCAAGAGACCCAGTACTTC
NA TRBJ2-5 TRBV11-2 NA CASSASGETQYF TGTGCCAGCAGCGCCTCGGGAGAGACCCAGTACTTC
NA TRBJ2-7 TRBV9 NA CASSPEGGGPYEQYF TGTGCCAGCAGCCCCGAGGGGGGGGGCCCCTACGAGCAGTACTTC
NA TRBJ2-1 TRBV29-1 NA CSAVEPPGNEQFF TGCAGCGCCGTAGAACCCCCTGGCAATGAGCAGTTCTTC
NA TRBJ2-7 TRBV4-2 TRBD2 CASSQERGGTYEQYF TGTGCCAGCAGCCAAGAACGGGGGGGAACCTACGAGCAGTACTTC
NA TRBJ2-3 TRBV27 NA CASSLGGYLGTDTQYF TGTGCCAGCAGCCTCGGAGGATATCTGGGCACAGATACGCAGTATTTT
NA TRBJ2-3 TRBV20-1 TRBD2 CSASLRDLIGLAGGPSTDTQYF TGCAGTGCTAGCCTTAGGGACTTAATCGGACTAGCGGGAGGACCAAGCACAGATACGCAGTATTTT
NA TRBJ1-2 TRBV5-1 NA CASSPRGGANYGYTF TGCGCCAGCAGCCCGCGGGGAGGAGCTAACTATGGCTACACCTTC
NA TRBJ2-7 TRBV3-1 NA CASSQRDRDSPEQYF TGTGCCAGCAGCCAGAGAGACAGGGACTCACCCGAGCAGTACTTC
NA TRBJ2-7 TRBV4-3 NA CASSQSGGLYEQYF TGCGCCAGCAGCCAATCCGGAGGACTCTACGAGCAGTACTTC
NA TRBJ2-5 TRBV12-3/TRBV12-4 TRBD2 CASSLGGRAETQYF TGTGCCAGCAGTTTGGGCGGGAGGGCCGAGACCCAGTACTTC
many TRBJ2-7 TRBV5-1 TRBD1 CASSWDRGDYEQYF TGCGCCAGCAGCTGGGACAGGGGGGACTACGAGCAGTACTTC
many TRBJ2-2 TRBV5-1 TRBD1 CASSFRGQGPRELFF TGCGCCAGCAGTTTTAGGGGACAGGGACCACGGGAGCTGTTTTTT
many TRBJ2-2 TRBV13 TRBD2 CASSLGSGRIAGELFF TGTGCCAGCAGCTTAGGAAGCGGGAGAATTGCCGGGGAGCTGTTTTTT
NA TRBJ2-1 TRBV29-1 TRBD2 CSVEGAGDRNEQFF TGCAGCGTTGAAGGCGCGGGAGATAGGAATGAGCAGTTCTTC
few TRBJ2-7 TRBV29-1 NA CSVEAVGYEQYF TGCAGCGTTGAAGCGGTCGGCTACGAGCAGTACTTC
many TRBJ2-7 TRBV4-2 TRBD1 CASSQESPGQGPYEQYF TGTGCCAGCAGCCAAGAATCCCCTGGACAGGGACCATACGAGCAGTACTTC
NA TRBJ2-5 TRBV12-3/TRBV12-4 NA CASSLGASTGETQSF TGTGCCAGCAGTTTAGGGGCCTCAACGGGGGAGACCCAGTCCTTC
NA TRBJ1-1 TRBV27 NA CASSSDSMNTEAFF TGTGCCAGCAGTTCGGACAGTATGAACACTGAAGCTTTCTTT
once TRBJ2-2 TRBV9 NA CASSKAGELFF TGTGCCAGCAGCAAGGCCGGGGAGCTGTTTTTT
NA TRBJ1-2 TRBV6-1 NA CASSGADYGYTF TGTGCCAGCAGCGGTGCGGACTATGGCTACACCTTC
few TRBJ2-3 TRBV19 TRBD1 CASEDRGSTPPQYF TGTGCCAGTGAGGACAGGGGGTCCACCCCTCCGCAGTATTTT
NA TRBJ2-2 TRBV7-2 TRBD2 CASSLGLAVITGELFF TGTGCCAGCAGCTTAGGGCTAGCGGTGATCACCGGGGAGCTGTTTTTT
NA TRBJ2-5 TRBV6-2/TRBV6-3 TRBD1 CASSYVHLSGQYQETQYF TGTGCCAGCAGTTACGTTCATCTGTCGGGACAGTATCAAGAGACCCAGTACTTC
few TRBJ2-2 TRBV7-2 NA CASSLWDPNTGELFF TGTGCCAGCAGCTTATGGGACCCGAACACCGGGGAGCTGTTTTTT
NA TRBJ2-3 TRBV13 TRBD2 CASSLSEGGTSGSTQYF TGTGCCAGCAGTTTGAGCGAGGGGGGGACTAGCGGGAGTACGCAGTATTTT
NA TRBJ1-2 TRBV4-1 TRBD1 CASSQNGGLDRENYGYTF TGCGCCAGCAGCCAAAACGGTGGTCTAGACAGGGAGAACTATGGCTACACCTTC
NA TRBJ2-5 TRBV7-3 TRBD2 CASSPLAGGPETQYF TGTGCCAGCAGCCCACTAGCGGGAGGGCCTGAGACCCAGTACTTC
NA TRBJ1-1 TRBV6-1 TRBD1 CASSEATGHAEAFF TGTGCCAGCAGTGAAGCGACAGGGCACGCTGAAGCTTTCTTT
NA TRBJ2-5 TRBV7-9 TRBD2 CASSLLGEGTQYF TGTGCCAGCAGCTTATTGGGGGAGGGGACCCAGTACTTC
NA TRBJ2-6 TRBV12-3/TRBV12-4 NA CASSPLAEGSGANVLTF TGTGCCAGCAGCCCCTTAGCGGAGGGCTCTGGGGCCAACGTCCTGACTTTC
NA TRBJ2-1 TRBV6-5 NA CASSYSRGEGYEQFF TGTGCCAGCAGTTACTCCAGGGGGGAGGGATACGAGCAGTTCTTC
few TRBJ1-5 TRBV3-1 NA CASSQFSDNQPQHF TGTGCCAGCAGCCAGTTCTCGGACAATCAGCCCCAGCATTTT
NA TRBJ2-3 TRBV6-5 TRBD2 CASSNPLAGEADTQYF TGTGCCAGCAGTAACCCACTAGCGGGAGAGGCAGATACGCAGTATTTT
NA TRBJ2-5 TRBV7-2 TRBD1 CASSSRQGAGETQYF TGTGCCAGCAGCTCCCGACAGGGGGCGGGAGAGACCCAGTACTTC
many TRBJ2-1 TRBV12-5 NA CASGLVWSSYNEQFF TGTGCTAGTGGTTTGGTGTGGAGCTCCTACAATGAGCAGTTCTTC